The clone carrying this T cell receptor (beta chain) has more than one count but fewer than ten. No antigen is known for it. V was trimmed by 5 bases and J by 6 bases, leaving 10 bases between them. The CDR3 spans 13 residues. Profiled with immunoSEQ multiplex PCR; TCRdb holds only in-frame clones, not every one. The data contain 80,000 or so clones, about nine tenths of them singletons. The data originate from a study of T cell responses to AZD1222 COVID-19 vaccine. Whole-study results and caveats: Seropositivity was recorded at baseline in only 6 or 7 AZD1222 recipients.

J is TRBJ2-2 and V is TRBV12-3 or TRBV12-4; D assignment may be TRBD1 or TRBD2 (5 bases each). Source: peripheral blood, taken on day 0 of MenACWY control vaccination. The receptor's source is an adult in good health. The CDR3 DNA is TGTGCCAGCAGTACGGGGCTTCCCGGGGAGCTGTTTTTT. It yields the protein CASSTGLPGELFF.